The rows below give T cell receptor beta chains drawn from one sample of a study of HIV-infected patients and healthy controls. TCRdb re-analysed the 5' RACE reads in MiXCR, keeping a single row per CDR3 protein. The data contain more than 15,000 distinct CDR3 sequences, roughly a tenth of them seen just once; the ten biggest clones take up approximately 5%. Sequenced input: blood. The origin of the receptors is an adult in good health. Each CDR3 is given without its conserved first and last residue. Each record gives: V gene, J gene, CDR3 protein.

TRBV6-6	TRBJ2-5	ASSWGQEPRGETQY
TRBV5-1	TRBJ2-6	ASSLRPASGANVLT
TRBV5-6	TRBJ2-5	ASSLELQSARETQY
TRBV10-2	TRBJ2-6	ASSDRTSGANVLT
TRBV5-5	TRBJ2-3	ASSLDRFSTDTQY
TRBV29-1	TRBJ2-3	SGRLALGTDTQY
TRBV7-6	TRBJ2-3	ASSLARKRSAYTDTQY
TRBV5-1	TRBJ1-1	ASSLGVRNTEAF
TRBV27	TRBJ1-5	ASSLWGNQPQH
TRBV28	TRBJ2-7	ASNNEPGQSYEQY
TRBV5-4	TRBJ2-2	ASSQIAGAAGELF
TRBV20-1	TRBJ1-6	SARKQGDSPLH
TRBV7-2	TRBJ2-3	ASIPQGAGDTQY
TRBV21-1	TRBJ2-2	ASKDRGFSGELF
TRBV7-8	TRBJ2-5	ASSLSRGREETQY